A single sample is the source of the 32 T cell receptor beta chains below, sequenced in a study of OX40 agonist ivuxolimab in advanced cancers. Profiling relied on immunoSEQ multiplex PCR, and the TCRdb table lists in-frame clones only, not all of them. The data contain 55,000 to 80,000 clones, roughly 82% of them singletons. Sample: CD4+ or CD8+ T cells sorted from blood, taken in a trial of the OX40 agonist ivuxolimab. The receptors were sampled from an adult with an advanced solid tumor such as melanoma, head and neck, liver or kidney cancer.

The gene calls are TRBV2 and TRBJ1-1, with D perhaps TRBD1 (5 bases). This CDR3 is built from 14 residues. Between the trimmed V and J ends, which lost 2 bases and 4 bases, there was a span of 11 bases. Per germline, CDR1 SNHLY and CDR2 FYNNEI. This CDR3 reads CASSEFWGGTEAFF. The CDR3 nucleotides read TGTGCCAGCAGTGAATTTTGGGGGGGCACTGAAGCTTTCTTT.

The rearrangement joins TRBV11-2 to TRBJ2-1, with TRBD2 identical over 12 bases. The ends lost 5 bases at V and 7 bases at J; junction bases unmatched: 9. The CDR3 consists of 16 residues. Germline CDR1 SGHAT, CDR2 FQNNGV. CDR3 sequence (DNA): TGTGCCAGCAGCCTCCCGACTAGCGGGAGTTGGAATGAGCAGTTCTTC. Its protein product is CASSLPTSGSWNEQFF.

The rearrangement links TRBV21-1 to TRBJ1-2. TRBV21-1 is a pseudogene segment. The CDR3 contains 14 residues. The CDR3 spells CASSNGEGTHGYTF. The CDR3 DNA reads as TGTGCCAGCAGCAATGGTGAAGGGACTCACGGCTACACCTTC.

This chain uses TRBV6-6 with TRBJ2-1; no definite D call. Germline V CDR1 and CDR2: MNHNY, SVGAGI (reference sequence). The CDR3 loop spans 13 amino acids. Between the trimmed V and J ends, which lost 5 bases and 4 bases, there was a span of 9 bases. CDR3 nucleotide sequence: TGTGCCAGCAGTGACGGCCCGTACAATGAGCAGTTCTTC. This codes for CASSDGPYNEQFF.

The V gene is TRBV6-5, the J gene TRBJ2-7; 10 bases line up with TRBD2. The CDR3 is made up of 15 amino acids. Losses at the gene ends were 5 bases for V and 4 bases for J; bases not matched to a gene: 8. Germline lookup yields CDR1 MNHEY and CDR2 SVGAGI. This chain's CDR3 is CASSPGGSGRYEQYV. CDR3 coding DNA: TGTGCCAGCAGTCCAGGGGGTAGCGGGAGGTACGAGCAGTACGTC.

The rearrangement links TRBV19 to TRBJ2-5, with a possible D match to TRBD2 (6 bases). Trimming left V 2 bases short and J 7 bases short, with 17 bases between. The length of the CDR3 is 15 residues. Looked up from germline, CDR1 is LNHDA and CDR2 is SQIVND (reference sequence). Here the CDR3 DNA reads TGTGCCAGTAGTATAAACCCGGGAGCCTTAAGGACCCAGTACTTC. This translates into CASSINPGALRTQYF.

V gene TRBV18 combines with J gene TRBJ2-5; TRBD1 agrees at 7 bases. The CDR3 runs to 15 residues. Germline trimming cut 2 bases from V and 5 bases from J; bases unmatched to any gene: 8. The V gene's germline CDR1 is KGHSH and CDR2 LQKENI. As DNA, the CDR3 is TGTGCCAGCTCACCAGAGTCGAGGGGGCTTGAGACCCAGTACTTC. Encoded protein: CASSPESRGLETQYF. The full variable domain, in which reference TRBV18 and TRBJ2-5 provide the parts outside the CDR3, is NAGVMQNPRHLVRRRGQEARLRCSPMKGHSHVYWYRQLPEEGLKFMVYLQKENIIDESGMPKERFSAEFPKEGPSILRIQQVVRGDSAAYFCASSPESRGLETQYFGPGTRLLVL.

The chain has TRBV7-9 and TRBJ2-3, with D maybe TRBD2 (5 bases). V was shortened by 1 base and J by 1 base, with 15 bases between the two germline ends. Per germline, CDR1 SEHNR and CDR2 FQNEAQ (reference sequence). CDR3 length: 17 amino acids. The CDR3 DNA reads TGTGCCAGCAGCTTAGGGCGGGCCGGCAGTCGCACAGATACGCAGTATTTT. Protein: CASSLGRAGSRTDTQYF.

The chain couples TRBV5-1 to TRBJ2-5; 8 nucleotides align to TRBD2. V lost 4 bases and J lost 6; bases outside the gene matches: 8. CDR3 length: 14 residues. Germline values: CDR1 SGHRS, CDR2 YFSETQ. The CDR3 region has the DNA TGCGCCAGCAGCCCGGGGGGGCTGTTGAAGACCCAGTACTTC. It is translated as CASSPGGLLKTQYF.

The chain carries TRBV28 and TRBJ2-5, with TRBD2 matching over 11 bases. With V trimmed by 6 bases and J by 4 bases, 4 bases remained unmatched. The CDR3 sequence is 14 residues long. Germline V CDR1 and CDR2: MDHEN, SYDVKM. The CDR3 loop reads CASRELAGVETQYF. In DNA form, the CDR3 reads TGTGCCAGCAGGGAACTAGCGGGGGTAGAGACCCAGTACTTC.

The chain is built from TRBV10-1 and TRBJ2-3; D gene uncertain. V dropped 2 bases and J dropped 0 bases, with 3 bases sitting between them. There are 13 residues in the CDR3. Per germline, CDR1 WNHNN and CDR2 SYGVQD (reference sequence). The CDR3 spells CASSEGSTDTQYF. Here the CDR3 DNA reads TGCGCCAGCAGTGAGGGAAGCACAGATACGCAGTATTTT.

The V gene is TRBV5-3, the J gene TRBJ2-7; D possibly corresponds to TRBD1 (5 bases). Being an ORF, TRBV5-3 has a function that is uncertain. The CDR3 consists of 15 residues. V lost 0 bases, J lost 3 bases, and 13 bases lay in between. This CDR3 reads CARSLAGKSDYEQYV. Written as DNA, the CDR3 is TGTGCCAGAAGCTTGGCAGGGAAGTCCGACTACGAGCAGTACGTC.

This chain uses TRBV5-1 with TRBJ2-2; 7 nucleotides agree with TRBD2. V was pared by 1 base and J by 9 bases, with 9 bases of the junction left unmatched. Looked up from germline, CDR1 is SGHRS and CDR2 is YFSETQ. This CDR3 is built from 15 residues. The CDR3, as DNA: TGCGCCAGCAGCTTGACAGCGGGGAGCTCTTGGGAGCTGTTTTTT. Translating it yields CASSLTAGSSWELFF. Filled out from reference TRBV5-1 and TRBJ2-2, the complete variable domain reads KAGVTQTPRYLIKTRGQQVTLSCSPISGHRSVSWYQQTPGQGLQFLFEYFSETQRNKGNFPGRFSGRQFSNSRSEMNVSTLELGDSALYLCASSLTAGSSWELFFGEGSRLTVL.

The V and J genes are TRBV6-1 and TRBJ2-5; no clear D gene. This CDR3 contains 13 residues. Germline assignment: CDR1 MNHNS and CDR2 SASEGT. V was trimmed by 8 bases and J by 0 bases, leaving 10 bases between them. The chain's CDR3 is CASVGANQETQYF. The CDR3 nucleotides are TGTGCCAGCGTCGGCGCCAACCAAGAGACCCAGTACTTC.

The CDR3 sequence: CASSASPGTPNTGELFF. The CDR3 bases are TGTGCCAGCAGCGCCTCCCCCGGGACCCCGAACACCGGGGAGCTGTTTTTT. This chain joins TRBV9 and TRBJ2-2, with D perhaps being TRBD1 or TRBD2 (5 bases each). The germline V gene has CDR1 SGDLS and CDR2 YYNGEE. Trimming removed 3 bases from V and 0 bases from J, with 15 bases in between. This CDR3 region has 17 residues.

CDR3 coding DNA: TGTGCCAGCAGCCGCGACAGGGGGCTTGCTTTCTTT. This sequence encodes CASSRDRGLAFF. The chain carries TRBV7-2 and TRBJ1-1; 10 nucleotides align to TRBD1. Germline V lookup: CDR1 SGHTA, CDR2 FQGNSA. J was trimmed by 11 bases and V by 5 bases; bases with no gene match: 5. CDR3 length: 12 amino acids.

This chain links TRBV5-1 with TRBJ1-1; D is possibly TRBD1 (6 bases). Germline CDR1 is SGHRS and CDR2 is YFSETQ. The V gene lost 0 bases and the J gene lost 11 bases, with 11 bases spanning the gap. The CDR3 sequence is 12 residues long. CDR3 residues: CASSLGKGEAFF. CDR3 coding DNA: TGCGCCAGCAGCTTGGGTAAGGGGGAGGCTTTCTTT.

The chain has TRBV15 and TRBJ2-5; 9 bases align to TRBD1. This CDR3 comprises 17 residues. The germline V gene encodes CDR1 LNHNV and CDR2 YYDKDF (reference sequence). The trim removed 0 bases at V and 3 bases at J, leaving 8 bases unmatched. CDR3 amino acids: CATSRDNWDRDKETQYF. The CDR3 DNA follows: TGTGCCACCAGCAGAGATAATTGGGACAGGGATAAAGAGACCCAGTACTTC. Full variable domain (missing parts from reference TRBV15 and TRBJ2-5): DAMVIQNPRYQVTQFGKPVTLSCSQTLNHNVMYWYQQKSSQAPKLLFHYYDKDFNNEADTPDNFQSRRPNTSFCFLDIRSPGLGDTAMYLCATSRDNWDRDKETQYFGPGTRLLVL.

V is TRBV29-1 and J is TRBJ2-1; D is ambiguous. CDR1 SQVTM and CDR2 ANQGSEA come from the germline V gene. V was shortened by 2 bases and J by 5 bases, with 16 bases between the two germline ends. The CDR3 length is 15 residues. The CDR3 reads CSVETVDGHHNEQFF. Here the CDR3 DNA reads TGCAGCGTTGAAACGGTGGATGGGCACCACAATGAGCAGTTCTTC.

The gene calls are TRBV10-3 and TRBJ2-7; D possibly corresponds to TRBD2 (5 bases). V was cut by 2 bases and J by 4 bases, with 18 bases left in between. This CDR3 contains 16 residues. CDR1 ENHRY and CDR2 SYGVKD come from the germline V gene. CDR3 loop: CAISEERPTLGYEQYF. The CDR3 bases are TGTGCCATCAGTGAGGAGCGGCCAACGTTGGGGTACGAGCAGTACTTC.

The chain couples TRBV30 to TRBJ1-5, with D tentatively TRBD1 (6 bases). Per the germline V gene, CDR1 is GTSNPN and CDR2 is SVGIG (reference sequence). Trimming took off 4 bases at V and 4 bases at J, with 8 bases between the two ends. The CDR3 has 12 residues. Here the CDR3 DNA reads TGTGCCTGGATGACAGGAAATCAGCCCCAGCATTTT. It encodes CAWMTGNQPQHF.

The gene calls are TRBV29-1 and TRBJ1-5, with a tentative D call TRBD1 (5 bases). V gave up 4 bases and J gave up 3 bases, with 13 bases separating them. The CDR3 is 14 residues long. Germline V lookup: CDR1 SQVTM, CDR2 ANQGSEA. The CDR3: CSVVFRDPNQPQHF. The CDR3 DNA reads TGCAGCGTTGTGTTCAGGGATCCCAATCAGCCCCAGCATTTT.

V is TRBV5-1 and J is TRBJ2-7; D gene uncertain. Germline CDR1 reads SGHRS; CDR2 reads YFSETQ. The V gene lost 0 bases and the J gene lost 0 bases, with 7 bases spanning the gap. The CDR3 contains 14 residues. In DNA, the CDR3 is TGCGCCAGCAGCTTGGTGGCCGGCTCCTACGAGCAGTACGTC. Translated, it gives CASSLVAGSYEQYV.

This clone was detected only once. The CDR3 region is CASSPRGTGNQPQHF. For the CDR3, the DNA is TGTGCCAGCTCACCAAGGGGGACAGGTAATCAGCCCCAGCATTTT. V gene TRBV18 combines with J gene TRBJ1-5, with TRBD1 matching over 8 bases. The germline V gene has CDR1 KGHSH and CDR2 LQKENI. The V gene end was trimmed by 2 bases and the J gene end by 4 bases; junction bases not matched to a gene: 4. This CDR3 region has 15 residues.

The V and J genes are TRBV2 and TRBJ2-7; a weak D match, TRBD2 (5 bases). Trimming took 6 bases from V and 9 from J, leaving 24 bases between them. The CDR3 is made up of 15 amino acids. The germline V gene has CDR1 SNHLY and CDR2 FYNNEI. The CDR3 loop is CASSLRWEPSFGQYF. Written as DNA, the CDR3 is TGTGCCAGCAGCCTTAGGTGGGAGCCCTCTTTCGGGCAGTACTTC.

The chain couples TRBV7-3 to TRBJ2-2; D is unresolved. Germline CDR1 is SGHTA and CDR2 is FQGTGA. Trimming cost V 2 bases and J 0 bases, with 10 bases left between them. This CDR3 is 16 amino acids long. CDR3 protein: CASSLGSNANTGELFF. For the CDR3, the DNA is TGTGCCAGCAGCTTAGGTAGCAACGCGAACACCGGGGAGCTGTTTTTT.

The chain links TRBV7-2 to TRBJ2-2; TRBD2 might be the D (5 bases). Trimming stripped 2 bases from V and 0 bases from J, with 7 bases between. CDR1 and CDR2 from the germline V gene are SGHTA and FQGNSA. The CDR3 totals 15 residues. CDR3 amino acids: CASSLRDTNTGELFF. The CDR3 DNA follows: TGTGCCAGCAGCTTACGGGATACGAACACCGGGGAGCTGTTTTTT. Complete variable domain (other parts from reference TRBV7-2 and TRBJ2-2): GAGVSQSPSNKVTEKGKDVELRCDPISGHTALYWYRQSLGQGLEFLIYFQGNSAPDKSGLPSDRFSAERTGGSVSTLTIQRTQQEDSAVYLCASSLRDTNTGELFFGEGSRLTVL.

The chain uses TRBV30 and TRBJ1-1; D is undetermined. This CDR3 region has 11 residues. Trimming cost V 4 bases and J 1 base, with 4 bases left between them. Germline CDR1 GTSNPN, CDR2 SVGIG (reference sequence). CDR3 protein: CAWNKNTEAFF. For the CDR3, the DNA is TGTGCCTGGAACAAGAACACTGAAGCTTTCTTT.

The gene calls are TRBV11-2 and TRBJ2-3; the D gene is possibly TRBD2 (5 bases). CDR3 size: 14 residues. Germline lookup yields CDR1 SGHAT and CDR2 FQNNGV. The V and J ends lost 7 bases and 8 bases respectively, with 19 bases between them. CDR3 amino acids: CASTQGAGGGTQYF. CDR3 DNA sequence: TGTGCCAGCACCCAAGGCGCAGGCGGAGGTACGCAGTATTTT.

V and J are TRBV4-1 and TRBJ2-4; 7 bases match TRBD2. Germline loops: CDR1 MGHRA, CDR2 YSYEKL. The J segment lost 6 bases and the V segment lost 4 bases, leaving 18 bases of the junction unmatched. The CDR3 spans 18 residues. CDR3 nucleotides: TGCGCCAGCAGCCGGGGCGGGTCCGGCGGGAGAGGTAGAAACATTCAGTACTTC. Translation gives CASSRGGSGGRGRNIQYF.

This clone has only a few counts. The chain carries TRBV9 and TRBJ1-3; no clear D gene. V lost 2 bases and J 4 bases, leaving 13 bases between the germline ends. Germline CDR1 is SGDLS and CDR2 is YYNGEE. CDR3 length equals 15 residues. The CDR3 DNA is TGTGCCAGCAGCGTGGGCAGTACCGCCGGAAACACCATATATTTT. Amino acids: CASSVGSTAGNTIYF. Together with reference TRBV9 and TRBJ1-3, the CDR3 gives the full variable domain: DSGVTQTPKHLITATGQRVTLRCSPRSGDLSVYWYQQSLDQGLQFLIQYYNGEERAKGNILERFSAQQFPDLHSELNLSSLELGDSALYFCASSVGSTAGNTIYFGEGSWLTVV.

The chain joins TRBV2 to TRBJ2-7; 9 bases match TRBD2. With V trimmed by 3 bases and J by 4 bases, 1 base remained unmatched. The CDR3 is 13 amino acids. Germline CDR1 and CDR2: SNHLY and FYNNEI. The CDR3 DNA reads as TGTGCCAGCAGTGAGCGGGAGGGTTACGAGCAGTACTTC. Translated: CASSEREGYEQYF.